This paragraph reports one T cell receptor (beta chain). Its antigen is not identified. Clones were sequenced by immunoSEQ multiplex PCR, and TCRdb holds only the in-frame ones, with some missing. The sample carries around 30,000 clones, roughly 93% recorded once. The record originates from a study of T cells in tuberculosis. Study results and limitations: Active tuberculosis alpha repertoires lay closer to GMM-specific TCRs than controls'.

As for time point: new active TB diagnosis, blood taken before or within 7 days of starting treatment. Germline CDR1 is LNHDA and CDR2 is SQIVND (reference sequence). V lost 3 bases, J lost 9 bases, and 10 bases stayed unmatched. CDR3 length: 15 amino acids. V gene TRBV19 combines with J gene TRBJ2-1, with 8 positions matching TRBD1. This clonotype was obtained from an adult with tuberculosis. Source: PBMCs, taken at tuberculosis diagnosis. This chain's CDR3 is CASSMRSTGEAEQFF. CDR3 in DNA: TGTGCCAGTAGTATGAGGTCGACAGGGGAGGCTGAGCAGTTCTTC.